The sequence of this T cell receptor beta chain was determined in a study of monozygotic twins with inflammatory bowel disease (dated by TCRdb to about 2019). Context from the whole study: The full study comprised some 30 monozygotic twin pairs: nine German pairs (four IBD-concordant, five IBD-discordant) and 19 IBD-discordant Danish pairs. The search for disease-associated traits relied mainly on comparing IBD patients with their genetically identical healthy co-twins within discordant pairs. Each individual had, on average, about 151 000 unique TCRalpha sequences and 181 000 unique TCRbeta sequences available for analysis.

CDR1 and CDR2 are read off the germline V gene as SQVTM and ANQGSEA. The CDR3 spans 12 residues, from the cysteine through the phenylalanine. The nucleotide record is missing. From each donor, a 2.5 ml peripheral blood sample was collected into PAXgene tubes and kept at -80 degrees C. Total RNA was isolated from whole blood with the PAXgene blood miRNA kit on an automated QIAcube, without T cell sorting. Peripheral blood from monozygotic twin pairs, either concordant or discordant for inflammatory bowel disease, underwent deep TCRalpha and TCRbeta repertoire profiling that used unique molecular barcoding. Smoking habits were recorded for all twin pairs, with individuals classified as current, former or never smokers. On the study overall, not on this receptor specifically: A decrease in TCRbeta repertoire diversity, as measured by inverse Simpson index, was observed in IBD patients compared with their healthy co-twins. The results gave no support for a single strong signal or clonotype linked to IBD. Repertoire similarity did not differ between concordant and discordant twins, possibly due to limited statistical power. Compared with healthy twins, IBD patients had fewer clonotypes in common with other individuals, a difference most pronounced in patients showing signs of disease activity. The analysis was unable to tell different T cell subtypes apart. Because patients received different immunosuppressive treatments, the repertoires may have picked up extra background noise and variability between individuals.

Receptor amplification or capture employed 5' RACE. Each TCR library was prepared from about 3.5 ug of total RNA. For each sample, cDNA was synthesized in eight separate reactions using SMARTScribe reverse transcriptase. During cDNA synthesis, template switching was used to introduce unique molecular identifiers that contained a 6-nucleotide sample barcode. TCRalpha and TCRbeta cDNA was amplified in two nested PCRs of about 17 and 10 cycles, and bead purification was carried out after each PCR. Before amplification, the cDNA was treated with uracil DNA-glycosylase and purified using the QIAquick PCR purification kit. The second PCR added Illumina TruSeq-compatible adapters along with sample-specific barcodes. Library quality and concentration were checked on TapeStation and Qubit, and libraries were pooled at around 5 ng each. Sequencing of the pooled libraries was done on an Illumina HiSeq2500 single-index Rapid Run using custom sequencing primers and 2 x 100 bp reads. On the authors' methods: MiGEC version 1.2.6 was used for UMI-based consensus assembly to correct PCR and sequencing errors. MiXCR version 2.1.1 was used to carry out V(D)J alignment, clonotype assembly and CDR3 extraction. Gene usage, clonotype sharing and MAIT/NKT TCR abundance were normalised by analysing the top 1000, 10 000 and 20 000 clonotypes per sample. Diversity was computed as the inverse Simpson index with the vegan R package after downsampling to 27 000 UMIs. Paired Mann-Whitney U tests were applied to discordant twin pairs, with Benjamini-Hochberg correction for multiple testing. The reads went through TCRdb reprocessing, and each CDR3 protein sequence gets one entry with no DNA. In this record, the V and J calls reflect TCRdb's handling and not the investigators' own analysis. This sample's table lists 300,000 to 400,000 distinct CDR3 sequences. Together, the top ten hold about 2.5% of the sample.

Turning to this clonotype: This clone's antigen is unknown.

Recombination connected TRBV29-1 to TRBJ1-1; without DNA, the TCRdb call of TRBD1 cannot be checked. The receptor was isolated from a human donor with ulcerative colitis or Crohn's disease, or a healthy co-twin of an affected twin (not recorded which). Source material: blood. The CDR3 sequence is CSVRGQNTEAFF.